The sequence of this TCR beta chain was determined in a study of post-analysis software for immune sequencing data. Study-wide findings and caveats: Significantly decreased normalized Chao1 diversity was recorded for multiple sclerosis patients relative to controls.

Notes on this clonotype: The target antigen is unknown.

Researchers reported that TCR beta cDNA libraries carried unique molecular identifiers. The T cell input of roughly 0.9 to 11 million gave about half a million cDNA molecules. TCRdb fed the PCR reads into MiXCR, producing one record per CDR3 protein. The table includes hundreds of thousands of distinct CDR3 sequences, about 32% detected once. The sequenced sample consisted of blood. This receptor was taken from a girl aged 5-17 years with multiple sclerosis.

CDR3 coding DNA: TGTGCCAGCAAGGACAGGGTGGATGGCTACACCTTC. It encodes CASKDRVDGYTF. The chain links TRBV9 to TRBJ1-2, with TRBD1 matching 8 bases. V was pared by 6 bases and J by 6 bases, with 4 bases of the junction left unmatched. The CDR3 is made up of 12 amino acids. The V gene's germline CDR1 is SGDLS and CDR2 YYNGEE.